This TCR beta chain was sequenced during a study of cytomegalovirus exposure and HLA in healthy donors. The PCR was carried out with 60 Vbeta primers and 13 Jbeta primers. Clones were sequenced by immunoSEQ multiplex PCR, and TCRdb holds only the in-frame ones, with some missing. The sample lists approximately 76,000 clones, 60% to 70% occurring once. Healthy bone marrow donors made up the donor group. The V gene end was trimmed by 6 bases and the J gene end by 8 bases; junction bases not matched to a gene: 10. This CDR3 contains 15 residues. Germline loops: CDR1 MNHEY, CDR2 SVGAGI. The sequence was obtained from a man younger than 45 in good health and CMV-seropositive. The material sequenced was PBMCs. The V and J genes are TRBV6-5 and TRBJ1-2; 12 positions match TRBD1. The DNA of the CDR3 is TGTGCCAGCAGACCCCCGGGACAGGGGGCGGGGGGCTACACCTTC. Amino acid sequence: CASRPPGQGAGGYTF.